This T cell receptor (beta chain) emerged from a study of T-cell memory formation after mild COVID-19. Study findings and constraints: Within pre-infection memory, some responding clones were found, suggesting cross-reactive memory joined. A second wave expanding day 15 to 37 was CD4+-biased; contracting clones were balanced. SARS-CoV-2 specificity of second-wave clones peaking day 37 was unconfirmed.

This clonotype was seen a handful of times. Antigen unknown. The CDR3 totals 11 residues. Trimming shortened V by 1 base and J by 12 bases, and 10 bases separated the two germline ends. TCR alpha and TCR beta cDNA libraries carrying sample barcodes and UMIs came from 5'RACE with constant-segment primers. TCRdb reanalysed the 5' RACE reads using MiXCR and keeps one entry per CDR3 protein. The data hold fewer than 650,000 distinct CDR3 sequences, with less than 25% observed a single time. The gene calls are TRBV12-3 or TRBV12-4 and TRBJ2-7, with D possibly TRBD1 on 5 matching bases. This TCR was sampled from an adult woman who had mild COVID-19 (a few samples of this study predate the infection). Cell type and time point are not known. The sample was PBMCs or a T cell subset sorted from them (not recorded which). DNA of the CDR3: TGTGCCAGCAGTTTAGGGGGCCGGCTGTACTTC. Protein product: CASSLGGRLYF.